The 27 T cell receptor beta chains below all came from one sample that was sequenced in a study of blood T cell repertoires in COVID-19. Profiled with immunoSEQ multiplex PCR; TCRdb holds only in-frame clones, not every one. The sample lists approximately 45,000 clones, around 83% seen once, with about 5% in the top ten. Sequences were obtained from peripheral blood. Source of these receptors: a man between 40 and 49 years old with active COVID-19.

The chain is built from TRBV9 and TRBJ2-5; D might be TRBD1 (6 bases). Germline CDR1 is SGDLS and CDR2 is YYNGEE. This CDR3 has 14 residues. V dropped 0 bases and J dropped 4 bases, with 10 bases sitting between them. The CDR3 DNA reads as TGTGCCAGCAGCGTAGGAGGGGGTGCAGAGACCCAGTACTTC. This codes for CASSVGGGAETQYF.

CDR3 DNA: TGTGCCAGCAGTGAATGGTCAGGGTGGCAGCCCCAGCATTTT. This gives the protein CASSEWSGWQPQHF. The chain joins TRBV6-1 to TRBJ1-5, with D perhaps TRBD1 (5 bases). There are 14 residues in the CDR3. CDR1 and CDR2 (germline): MNHNS, SASEGT. The V end was cut by 2 bases, the J end by 7 bases, with 12 bases between.

The rearrangement links TRBV5-1 to TRBJ2-1; 13 bases line up with TRBD2. V shed 1 base, J shed 2 bases, and the junction held 0 bases outside the gene matches. Germline CDR1 is SGHRS and CDR2 is YFSETQ. This CDR3 has 16 residues. In DNA, the CDR3 is TGCGCCAGCAGCTTGACTAGCGGGAGGGCCTACAATGAGCAGTTCTTC. It translates to CASSLTSGRAYNEQFF. Full variable domain (rest looked up from reference TRBV5-1 and TRBJ2-1): KAGVTQTPRYLIKTRGQQVTLSCSPISGHRSVSWYQQTPGQGLQFLFEYFSETQRNKGNFPGRFSGRQFSNSRSEMNVSTLELGDSALYLCASSLTSGRAYNEQFFGPGTRLTVL.

The rearrangement uses TRBV29-1 and TRBJ2-4; D perhaps matches TRBD1 (6 bases). Per germline, CDR1 SQVTM and CDR2 ANQGSEA. V was cut by 6 bases and J by 5 bases, with 23 bases left in between. The CDR3 has 16 residues. The CDR3 DNA reads as TGCAGCGTGGGGACACCTCGGGGTTCGTCGGAAAACATTCAGTACTTC. This encodes CSVGTPRGSSENIQYF.

The rearrangement links TRBV7-6 to TRBJ2-7; TRBD2 matches at 8 bases. Per the germline V gene, CDR1 is SGHVS and CDR2 is FNYEAQ. The CDR3 length is 15 residues. J gave up 5 bases and V 3 bases, and 9 bases lay outside the gene matches. The CDR3 DNA reads as TGTGCCAGCAGCTTGGAGGGCGGGAGGCATAACGAGCAGTACTTC. Protein product: CASSLEGGRHNEQYF.

The chain links TRBV11-2 to TRBJ2-1; D is perhaps TRBD2 (5 bases). The CDR3 totals 15 residues. Germline lookup yields CDR1 SGHAT and CDR2 FQNNGV. V lost 0 bases and J lost 4, with 10 bases in between. The CDR3, as DNA: TGTGCCAGCAGCTTAGAGGCTAGCAGTTACAATGAGCAGTTCTTC. It is translated as CASSLEASSYNEQFF.

In its sample, this clone ranks as medium-sized (0.01 to 0.1%). The chain links TRBV11-2 to TRBJ2-2; possibly TRBD1 for D (5 bases). Looked up from germline, CDR1 is SGHAT and CDR2 is FQNNGV. This CDR3 region has 13 residues. The germline V and J ends were trimmed by 4 bases and 6 bases, with 9 bases remaining between them. The CDR3 sequence is CASSYRQSGELFF. CDR3 coding DNA: TGTGCCAGCAGCTACAGGCAATCCGGGGAGCTGTTTTTT.

The chain is built from TRBV9 and TRBJ2-2; D might be TRBD2 (6 bases). CDR1 and CDR2 from the germline V gene are SGDLS and YYNGEE. CDR3 length equals 15 residues. With 4 bases removed from V and 2 bases from J, the gap between germline ends came to 12 bases. CDR3: CASSRDLPNTGELFF. CDR3 coding DNA: TGTGCCAGCAGCAGGGACTTGCCCAACACCGGGGAGCTGTTTTTT.

The chain has TRBV15 and TRBJ2-1; 16 nucleotides agree with TRBD2. Trimming took 3 bases from V and 8 from J; bases not matched to a gene: 1. The germline V gene has CDR1 LNHNV and CDR2 YYDKDF (reference sequence). This CDR3 contains 15 residues. CDR3 DNA: TGTGCCACCAGCAGCGGGACTAGCGGGAGGGATGAGCAGTTCTTC. Protein sequence: CATSSGTSGRDEQFF.

V and J are TRBV4-1 and TRBJ2-3; possibly TRBD1 for D (6 bases). V dropped 0 bases and J dropped 0 bases, with 10 bases sitting between them. The CDR3 extends over 16 amino acids. CDR1 is MGHRA and CDR2 is YSYEKL in the germline V gene. Here the CDR3 DNA reads TGCGCCAGCAGCCAAGATCTGGGGGCGAGCACAGATACGCAGTATTTT. It is translated as CASSQDLGASTDTQYF.

The gene calls are TRBV6-1 and TRBJ2-5, with 7 bases identical to TRBD1. The germline V gene encodes CDR1 MNHNS and CDR2 SASEGT. The CDR3 extends over 17 amino acids. Germline trimming cut 4 bases from V and 1 base from J; bases unmatched to any gene: 12. CDR3 protein: CASSGNRGPAPQETQYF. As DNA, the CDR3 is TGTGCCAGCAGTGGAAACAGGGGCCCCGCGCCCCAAGAGACCCAGTACTTC.

The sample holds one count of this clone. V gene TRBV6-1 combines with J gene TRBJ1-2; D gene uncertain. Germline CDR1 is MNHNS and CDR2 is SASEGT. V lost 3 bases and J 12 bases, leaving 23 bases between the germline ends. This CDR3 spans 15 amino acids. The CDR3 region has the DNA TGTGCCAGCAGTGAGTTGTCCACCTCACAACATTACCACACCTTC. This codes for CASSELSTSQHYHTF.

The V call is TRBV24-1, the J call TRBJ1-1; 9 positions match TRBD1. Trimming cost V 9 bases and J 4 bases; bases outside gene matches: 14. Per the germline V gene, CDR1 is KGHDR and CDR2 is SFDVKD. The CDR3 consists of 16 residues. CDR3 residues: CATPTGGACFGTEAFF. The CDR3 DNA follows: TGTGCCACCCCCACAGGGGGCGCTTGTTTTGGCACTGAAGCTTTCTTT.

This chain uses TRBV6-5 with TRBJ2-7; 11 bases agree with TRBD2. Germline V gives CDR1 MNHEY, CDR2 SVGAGI. The V and J ends lost 6 bases and 5 bases, in that order; junction bases with no gene match: 6. The CDR3 is 14 residues long. CDR3 sequence reads: CASSQTSGSHEQYF. Here the CDR3 DNA reads TGTGCCAGCAGCCAAACTAGCGGGAGCCACGAGCAGTACTTC.

V and J are TRBV3-1 (or the pseudogene TRBV3-2) and TRBJ1-3; TRBD1 is a possible D gene (6 bases). Trimming stripped 0 bases from V and 0 bases from J, with 9 bases between. The CDR3 totals 16 residues. CDR1 and CDR2 from the germline V gene are LGHDT and YNNKEL (reference sequence). CDR3 amino acids: CASSQDAGVSGNTIYF. The CDR3 DNA follows: TGTGCCAGCAGCCAAGATGCAGGGGTCTCTGGAAACACCATATATTTT.

The chain uses TRBV4-1 and TRBJ2-1, with TRBD2 as a possible D gene (6 bases). V dropped 3 bases and J dropped 8 bases, with 20 bases sitting between them. Germline loops: CDR1 MGHRA, CDR2 YSYEKL. The CDR3 covers 16 residues. For the CDR3, the DNA is TGCGCCAGCAGCCACCCCGGGGGATTGGGTGAGGATGAGCAGTTCTTC. This codes for CASSHPGGLGEDEQFF.

This chain connects TRBV3-1 (or the pseudogene TRBV3-2) to TRBJ2-4, with TRBD1 identical over 10 bases. CDR3 length: 11 amino acids. Germline CDR1 and CDR2: LGHDT and YNNKEL (reference sequence). V was pared by 10 bases and J by 8 bases, with 2 bases of the junction left unmatched. The CDR3 loop reads CATGQGDIQYF. CDR3 DNA sequence: TGTGCCACCGGACAGGGGGACATTCAGTACTTC.

The V and J genes are TRBV10-3 and TRBJ2-5; D perhaps matches TRBD2 (5 bases). This CDR3 is built from 19 residues. The germline gives CDR1 ENHRY, CDR2 SYGVKD. Trimming pared 3 bases from V and 1 base from J, leaving 24 bases between. CDR3 sequence reads: CAISELYTGRRGPQETQYF. CDR3 sequence (DNA): TGTGCCATCAGTGAACTTTATACGGGTCGTCGGGGTCCCCAAGAGACCCAGTACTTC.

This clone was counted only a few times. V and J are TRBV30 and TRBJ1-2, with D possibly being TRBD1 (5 bases). This CDR3 spans 14 amino acids. Germline CDR1 reads GTSNPN; CDR2 reads SVGIG (reference sequence). Trimming left V 1 base short and J 5 bases short, with 14 bases between. CDR3: CAWSEQATSYGYTF. The CDR3 region has the DNA TGTGCCTGGAGTGAACAGGCGACTTCGTATGGCTACACCTTC.

The J gene is TRBJ2-3, the V gene TRBV9, with D possibly TRBD2 on 5 matching bases. This CDR3 is built from 15 residues. V lost 3 bases, J lost 0 bases, and 11 bases lay in between. The germline V gene encodes CDR1 SGDLS and CDR2 YYNGEE. The CDR3 is CASSATSSSTDTQYF. CDR3 DNA: TGTGCCAGCAGCGCCACTAGTTCTAGCACAGATACGCAGTATTTT.

This clone was recorded a few times. The chain links TRBV6-6 to TRBJ2-5; tentative D call: TRBD2 (6 bases). V lost 6 bases and J lost 2, with 16 bases in between. Looked up from germline, CDR1 is MNHNY and CDR2 is SVGAGI (reference sequence). The CDR3 has 15 amino acids. Written as DNA, the CDR3 is TGTGCCAGCAGGAAGGACGCGGCGGGACAAGAGACCCAGTACTTC. Its protein is CASRKDAAGQETQYF.

In this sample, this clone turned up a few times. The rearrangement links TRBV19 to TRBJ2-1, with 8 bases matching TRBD2. In germline, CDR1 is LNHDA, CDR2 SQIVND (reference sequence). V was pared by 1 base and J by 2 bases, with 4 bases of the junction left unmatched. The CDR3 is 16 amino acids. CDR3 nucleotide sequence: TGTGCCAGTAGTATAGCGGGGGGGCTCCCCTACAATGAGCAGTTCTTC. This translates into CASSIAGGLPYNEQFF.

The chain links TRBV28 to TRBJ2-1; 8 nucleotides match TRBD1. Germline CDR1 is MDHEN and CDR2 is SYDVKM. The CDR3 is 13 residues long. V gave up 11 bases and J gave up 0 bases; unmatched junction bases: 3. The CDR3 bases are TGTGCCGCGGGACAGGTCTCCTACAATGAGCAGTTCTTC. Translating gives CAAGQVSYNEQFF.

DNA of the CDR3: TGTGCCAGCAGCCGGGCAGGGGAAAGCTCCTACGAGCAGTACTTC. Protein: CASSRAGESSYEQYF. The rearrangement links TRBV28 to TRBJ2-7; maybe TRBD1 (6 bases). The CDR3 runs to 15 residues. CDR1 is MDHEN, CDR2 SYDVKM, per germline. The V gene lost 6 bases and the J gene lost 0 bases, with 15 bases spanning the gap. Full variable domain (rest looked up from reference TRBV28 and TRBJ2-7): DVKVTQSSRYLVKRTGEKVFLECVQDMDHENMFWYRQDPGLGLRLIYFSYDVKMKEKGDIPEGYSVSREKKERFSLILESASTNQTSMYLCASSRAGESSYEQYFGPGTRLTVT.

This rearrangement joins TRBV19 to TRBJ1-1; D may be TRBD1 (5 bases). V was trimmed by 8 bases and J by 4 bases, leaving 11 bases between them. The CDR3 is 12 amino acids. Germline loops: CDR1 LNHDA, CDR2 SQIVND (reference sequence). The CDR3 nucleotides are TGTGCCAGTCAGGGCCGGAGCACTGAAGCTTTCTTT. This sequence encodes CASQGRSTEAFF.

The V gene is TRBV28, the J gene TRBJ2-1; 12 bases map to TRBD2. The germline V gene has CDR1 MDHEN and CDR2 SYDVKM. Unmatched junction bases numbered 17, after V lost 3 bases and J lost 5 bases. This CDR3 spans 20 amino acids. CDR3 in amino acids: CASSFLLSGGLAGQNNEQFF. In nucleotides, the CDR3 is TGTGCCAGCAGTTTTCTCTTGAGTGGTGGACTAGCGGGGCAAAACAATGAGCAGTTCTTC.

CDR3 protein: CASSLVGSGSSYEQYF. The CDR3 coding sequence is TGTGCCAGCAGCTTAGTGGGAAGCGGCAGCTCCTACGAGCAGTACTTC. This sequence joins TRBV7-8 and TRBJ2-7; a possible D gene is TRBD2 (5 bases). The length of the CDR3 is 16 residues. Germline CDR1 reads SGHVS; CDR2 reads FQNEAQ. The V end was cut by 1 base, the J end by 0 bases, with 13 bases between.